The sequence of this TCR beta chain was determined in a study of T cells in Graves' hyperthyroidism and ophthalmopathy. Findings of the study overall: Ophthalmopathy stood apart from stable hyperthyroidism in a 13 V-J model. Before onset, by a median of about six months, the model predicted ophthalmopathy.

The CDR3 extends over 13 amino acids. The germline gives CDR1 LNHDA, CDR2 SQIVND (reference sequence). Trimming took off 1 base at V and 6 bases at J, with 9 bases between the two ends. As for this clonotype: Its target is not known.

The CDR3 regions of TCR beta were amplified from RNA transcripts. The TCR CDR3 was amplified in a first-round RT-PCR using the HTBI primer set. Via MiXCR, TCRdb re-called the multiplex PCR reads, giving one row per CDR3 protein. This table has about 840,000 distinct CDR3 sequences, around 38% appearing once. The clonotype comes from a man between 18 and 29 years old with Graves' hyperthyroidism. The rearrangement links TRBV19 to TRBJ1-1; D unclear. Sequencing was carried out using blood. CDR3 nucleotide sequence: TGTGCCAGTAGTATAGGGGCGGCGGCTGAAGCTTTCTTT. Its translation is CASSIGAAAEAFF.